Each of the 5 T cell receptor beta chains below was sequenced from the same sample in a study of T cells after yellow fever vaccination. TCRdb processed the 5' RACE reads anew with MiXCR; each CDR3 protein has one entry. The sample yields 60,000 to 95,000 distinct CDR3 sequences, more than 5.5% seen once. This sample comprised CD8+ T cells sorted from PBMCs, obtained around 10 days after the first yellow fever vaccination. These TCRs come from a man aged 18 to 30 who received the YFV17D yellow fever vaccine.

On this clonotype itself: This clone may be a read error of a much larger clone one base away. The chain carries TRBV2 and TRBJ1-1; D is uncertain. This CDR3 comprises 15 residues. Looked up from germline, CDR1 is SNHLY and CDR2 is FYNNEI. V shed 10 bases and J shed 1 base, with 19 bases lying between them. The CDR3 loop reads CATKRQTSGNTEAFF. The CDR3 DNA reads TGTGCCACCAAAAGGCAGACCTCTGGGAACACTGAAGCTTTCTTT. Supplemented by reference TRBV2 and TRBJ1-1, the full variable domain reads EPEVTQTPSHQVTQMGQEVILRCVPISNHLYFYWYRQILGQKVEFLVSFYNNEISEKSEIFDDQFSVERPDGSNFTLKIRSTKLEDSAMYFCATKRQTSGNTEAFFGQGTRLTVV.

This clonotype was seen more than once but under ten times. The chain is built from TRBV4-3 and TRBJ2-3; the D is unclear. Trimming left V 0 bases short and J 6 bases short, with 10 bases between. CDR3 length: 14 residues. Germline V gene data show CDR1 as LGHNA and CDR2 as YSLEER. Written as DNA, the CDR3 is TGCGCCAGCAGCCAAGATGGATCAGGCGATACGCAGTATTTT. Protein product: CASSQDGSGDTQYF.

This sequence joins TRBV4-2 and TRBJ1-1; no clear D. Trimming stripped 1 base from V and 6 bases from J, with 12 bases between. CDR1 and CDR2 from the germline V gene are LGHNA and YNFKEQ. This CDR3 is built from 14 residues. This CDR3 reads CASSQAGLGPEAFF. CDR3 DNA sequence: TGTGCCAGCAGCCAAGCCGGCCTCGGCCCTGAAGCTTTCTTT.

This clonotype has just a few counts. The V and J genes are TRBV5-1 and TRBJ2-6; D is ambiguous. The CDR3 runs to 15 residues. V was clipped by 4 bases and J by 4 bases, with 12 bases between them. Germline V lookup: CDR1 SGHRS, CDR2 YFSETQ. CDR3 DNA: TGCGCCAGCAGCCCCCTGGGAACGGGGGCCAACGTCCTGACTTTC. It yields the protein CASSPLGTGANVLTF.

This clonotype has at least ten counts. The V gene is TRBV6-4, the J gene TRBJ2-3, with D possibly TRBD2 on 6 matching bases. Germline CDR1 MRHNA, CDR2 SNTAGT. Between the trimmed V and J ends, which lost 0 bases and 0 bases, there was a span of 7 bases. CDR3 length equals 15 residues. The CDR3, as DNA: TGTGCCAGCAGTGACTCAGCGGGTAGCACAGATACGCAGTATTTT. It is translated as CASSDSAGSTDTQYF.